The entry below describes one TCR beta chain. Its specific antigen is unknown. No base-level quality is on record; no much larger clone is a single base apart. The data stem from a study of somatic mutations in cytotoxic T cells in rheumatoid arthritis (dated by TCRdb to the late 2010s). The study in broad terms: Some T-cell populations stained with V beta antibodies were sorted by flow on a FACSAria II or Sony SH800 to nearly 100% purity, with sorted V beta1+ cells additionally subjected to TCRB sequencing. The median ages of the patient and control groups were essentially identical. TCRB deep sequencing was performed for more than 50 rheumatoid arthritis patients and around 20 healthy controls. The study asked whether expanded CD8+ T-cell clones in newly diagnosed, untreated rheumatoid arthritis carry somatic mutations, and used TCRB deep sequencing to characterize clonality. The study at large found these results: There was no significant difference in CD8+ T-cell clonality between rheumatoid arthritis patients and age-matched healthy controls. In patients, CD8+ clonality rose with age (Spearman r ~ 0.47), which was not the case in healthy controls. Viral specificity could not be ruled out by absence from virus-specific databases, and the antigen targets of the expanded CD8+ clones remained unknown. No adjustment for multiple comparisons was made for the slight TRBV07 underrepresentation in patients. The largest CD8+ clone made up more than 20% of CD8+ cells in about an eighth of the roughly 65 patients, and blood and synovial fluid shared several identical CD8+ TCRB sequences.

Including cysteine and phenylalanine, the CDR3 has 15 amino acids. Only CDR3 DNA is held: 45 bases, read in frame from base 1. The germline ends are 11 bases apart after V is trimmed by 2 bases and J by 0 bases. From the germline V gene (reference sequence), CDR1 is MNHEY and CDR2 is SMNVEV. Sequencing of TCRB CDR3 was done on genomic DNA with the immunoSEQ assay. Concerning the study's data processing: Nothing other than productive TCRB rearrangements was included in the analyses. Defining a clone by its unique TCRB CDR3 sequence, the study calculated clonality as a productive clonality index derived from Shannon entropy. Repertoire overlap between two samples was calculated from the template counts of each clone relative to total templates per sample. V-gene usage measured by flow cytometry correlated with TCRB sequencing V-gene usage, with a Spearman r of approximately 0.57. The table comes from immuneACCESS by way of TCRdb, which keeps in-frame sequences with V and J called. Part of the clones is missing from these tables; in studies checked, under half for an unresolved V gene and the rest for unknown reasons. The V and J calls and the clone size are those of that table, but D and trimming were determined from the DNA. This sample gives 6,500 to 7,000 clones in total; roughly four fifths of them show up just once. The ten largest clones take up around 37% of the sample.

Healthy controls were roughly 20 blood donors whose buffy coats were used, with a median age of roughly 53 years (range roughly 20-80) and 45% to 60% female. Flow cytometry confirmed the purity of CD4+ and CD8+ cells that had been isolated by positive magnetic bead selection on an AutoMACS. Peripheral blood mononuclear cells were isolated by Ficoll-Paque PLUS density gradient separation. DNA was extracted from CD4-enriched, CD8-enriched or PBMC samples with Nucleospin Tissue or Tissue XS kits and quantified with a Qubit 2.0 fluorometer. The chain is made from TRBV27 and TRBJ2-7; the D gene is perhaps TRBD1, on 5 matching bases. The origin of this receptor is a woman aged 55 to 70 in good health. The specimen sequenced was CD8+ T cells sorted from blood. The CDR3 here reads CASSLKGLSSYEQYF. DNA sequence: TGTGCCAGCAGTTTAAAGGGGTTGAGCTCCTACGAGCAGTACTTC.